The sample holds a few counts of the clone carrying this TCR beta chain. What it binds is not known. These data originate in a study of beta chain features in type 1 diabetes. Overall study findings and caveats: Cells with high TCR expression could be over-represented by cDNA sequencing. For patients and controls alike, PCR might favor shorter templates to the same degree. In all four CD4+ subsets, TCRB CDR3 length was significantly, moderately reduced in type 1 diabetes.

Reverse transcription of all isolated RNA meant that expressed TCRB transcripts were sequenced. The repertoire was sequenced with immunoSEQ multiplex PCR; TCRdb's copy has only in-frame clones and lacks some. The sample holds about 740,000 clones, around 15% seen once. The CDR3 is 13 residues long. The germline gives CDR1 ENHRY, CDR2 SYGVKD. Trimming removed 0 bases from V and 8 bases from J, with 8 bases in between. One heparinised blood draw, averaging roughly 0.12 L, came from each donor. A sort by CD45RO/CCR7/CD25/CD127/CD95/CD27 yielded CD4+ naive, central memory, regulatory and stem cell-like memory cells.

The clonotype comes from a man aged 18 to 29 with type 1 diabetes. Sequencing was performed on naive CD4+ T cells from blood. The chain carries TRBV10-3 and TRBJ2-1, with D perhaps TRBD1 (5 bases). The CDR3, as DNA: TGTGCCATCAGTGAGTCTGTAGGGGATGAGCAGTTCTTC. Protein product: CAISESVGDEQFF.